The 15 T cell receptor beta chains below come from one sample, sequenced in a study of blood T cell repertoires in COVID-19. The table came from immunoSEQ multiplex PCR; TCRdb's copy has only in-frame clones and leaves some out. The data contain about 170,000 clones, around 87% of them seen just once; the ten biggest clones take up 2.5%. The sample consisted of peripheral blood. These receptors were taken from a woman older than 75 with COVID-19, enrolled during active disease.

The chain employs TRBV6-5 and TRBJ2-7, with 10 bases that match TRBD1. In germline, CDR1 is MNHEY, CDR2 SVGAGI. With 5 bases clipped from V and 4 bases from J, the junction kept 8 bases outside the gene matches. This CDR3 has 15 residues. This chain's CDR3 is CASSRKGDRGYEQYF. CDR3 in DNA: TGTGCCAGCAGTCGAAAGGGGGACAGGGGATACGAGCAGTACTTC.

Notes on this clone: Other DNA sequences in this specimen translate into the identical CDR3. The chain recombines TRBV18 with TRBJ1-1, with 7 positions matching TRBD1. The CDR3 is made up of 14 amino acids. V gave up 3 bases and J gave up 0 bases; unmatched junction bases: 1. The germline CDR1 and CDR2 sequences are KGHSH and LQKENI. CDR3 amino acids: CASSPGQMNTEAFF. For the CDR3, the DNA is TGTGCCAGCTCACCGGGACAGATGAACACTGAAGCTTTCTTT.

Only a few counts were recorded for this clone. CDR3 bases: TGTGCCAGCAGCTTGATCGGGACTCGACCAGATCAGCCCCAGCATTTT. Amino acid sequence: CASSLIGTRPDQPQHF. The genes are TRBV5-5 and TRBJ1-5; a possible D gene is TRBD1 (5 bases). CDR3 length equals 16 residues. Trimming shortened V by 1 base and J by 5 bases, and 16 bases separated the two germline ends. Germline V gene data show CDR1 as SGHKS and CDR2 as YYEKEE (reference sequence).

The chain employs TRBV28 and TRBJ1-2; 7 bases agree with TRBD1. Germline CDR1 MDHEN, CDR2 SYDVKM. The CDR3 is made up of 13 amino acids. V lost 4 bases, J lost 7 bases, and 6 bases stayed unmatched. The DNA for the CDR3 is TGTGCCAGCAGTTCAACAGGGGATTTTGGCTACACCTTC. This encodes CASSSTGDFGYTF.

V is TRBV7-2 and J is TRBJ1-2; 7 bases match TRBD1. Germline CDR1 is SGHTA and CDR2 is FQGNSA. The V gene end was trimmed by 5 bases and the J gene end by 6 bases; junction bases not matched to a gene: 12. The CDR3 is made up of 15 amino acids. CDR3 amino acids: CASSVGGTAPNGYTF. In DNA, the CDR3 is TGTGCCAGCAGCGTAGGGGGCACGGCTCCAAATGGCTACACCTTC.

This clone has just one count. The rearrangement joins TRBV5-1 to TRBJ2-3; D is perhaps TRBD2 (6 bases). The CDR3 extends over 16 amino acids. Germline CDR1 reads SGHRS; CDR2 reads YFSETQ. Trimming cost V 3 bases and J 0 bases, with 14 bases left between them. CDR3: CASSWFRGTSTDTQYF. The CDR3 nucleotides are TGCGCCAGCAGCTGGTTTCGGGGGACTAGCACAGATACGCAGTATTTT.

DNA for the CDR3: TGTGCCACCAGCAGAGATGGTCCCTCCCGGAATGAAAAACTGTTTTTT. This codes for CATSRDGPSRNEKLFF. V is TRBV15 and J is TRBJ1-4, with D unresolved. The V gene's germline CDR1 is LNHNV and CDR2 YYDKDF (reference sequence). The CDR3 loop spans 16 amino acids. Trimming cost V 0 bases and J 5 bases, with 13 bases left between them.

The chain couples TRBV6-1 to TRBJ2-3; 11 nucleotides align to TRBD1. Trimming removed 0 bases from V and 4 bases from J; junction bases left unmatched: 3. Germline CDR1 is MNHNS and CDR2 is SASEGT. The CDR3 sequence is 16 residues long. CDR3 coding DNA: TGTGCCAGCAGTGAAGCTCCGGGACAGGGGGCAGATACGCAGTATTTT. It encodes CASSEAPGQGADTQYF.

This chain joins TRBV19 and TRBJ2-5, with D maybe TRBD2 (5 bases). V lost 2 bases to trimming and J lost 5 bases, with 15 bases between them. CDR1 and CDR2 (germline): LNHDA, SQIVND (reference sequence). The CDR3 extends over 15 amino acids. CDR3 residues: CASSIRVGEDETQYF. The CDR3 DNA reads TGTGCCAGTAGTATAAGGGTGGGAGAGGATGAGACCCAGTACTTC.

This clone showed up just a few times. V and J are TRBV19 and TRBJ1-4, with 7 bases fitting TRBD1. Trimming at V came to 2 bases and at J to 8 bases, leaving 5 bases not matched to a gene. This CDR3 is 14 amino acids long. The V gene's germline CDR1 is LNHDA and CDR2 SQIVND (reference sequence). CDR3 in amino acids: CASSIYATGEKLFF. The DNA for the CDR3 is TGTGCCAGTAGTATATACGCGACAGGGGAAAAACTGTTTTTT.

This rearrangement joins TRBV28 to TRBJ2-4; 9 bases line up with TRBD1. After removal of 7 bases from V and 7 bases from J, the junction contained 11 bases not matched to a gene. There are 15 residues in the CDR3. Germline CDR1 MDHEN, CDR2 SYDVKM. The chain's CDR3 is CASKIMGQGGNIQYF. In DNA form, the CDR3 reads TGTGCCAGCAAAATTATGGGACAGGGAGGGAACATTCAGTACTTC. The variable domain in full, completed from reference TRBV28 and TRBJ2-4, reads DVKVTQSSRYLVKRTGEKVFLECVQDMDHENMFWYRQDPGLGLRLIYFSYDVKMKEKGDIPEGYSVSREKKERFSLILESASTNQTSMYLCASKIMGQGGNIQYFGAGTRLSVL.

Only one count was recorded for this clone. The V gene is TRBV12-3 or TRBV12-4, the J gene TRBJ1-1, with D tentatively TRBD1 (5 bases). Trimming took off 10 bases at V and 4 bases at J, with 10 bases between the two ends. The CDR3 consists of 11 residues. CDR3 protein: CATRQGTEAFF. The CDR3 DNA sequence: TGTGCCACCCGCCAGGGCACTGAAGCTTTCTTT.

V usage is TRBV29-1 and J usage is TRBJ1-2; unclear D gene. Trimming cost V 4 bases and J 3 bases, with 3 bases left between them. The CDR3 extends over 10 amino acids. CDR1 is SQVTM and CDR2 is ANQGSEA in the germline V gene. In DNA form, the CDR3 reads TGCAGCGTTGCAGACTATGGCTACACCTTC. Encoded protein: CSVADYGYTF.

V is TRBV6-2 or TRBV6-3 and J is TRBJ2-3; TRBD2 agrees at 7 bases. The CDR3 extends over 14 amino acids. V lost 0 bases to trimming and J lost 8 bases; unmatched junction nucleotides: 5. Per germline, CDR1 MNHEY and CDR2 SVGEGT. CDR3 region: CASSYSSRGGTQYF. CDR3 DNA: TGTGCCAGCAGTTACTCGAGCCGCGGGGGTACGCAGTATTTT.

This chain connects TRBV11-1 to TRBJ2-5, with D tentatively TRBD1 (5 bases). Trimming took off 5 bases at V and 5 bases at J, with 9 bases between the two ends. The V gene's germline CDR1 is SGHAT and CDR2 FQDESV (reference sequence). The CDR3 is made up of 12 amino acids. The CDR3 sequence is CASSQSGETQYF. CDR3 DNA: TGTGCCAGCAGCCAATCAGGGGAGACCCAGTACTTC.